The sample holds many counts of the clone carrying this T cell receptor (beta chain). Antigen: not known. Germline loops: CDR1 KGHSH, CDR2 LQKENI. The ends were cut back, 5 bases at V and 0 bases at J, with 26 bases in the middle. The CDR3 is 20 amino acids. TCRdb processed the RT-PCR reads anew with MiXCR; each CDR3 protein has one entry. The table has under 550,000 distinct CDR3 sequences, 7.5% to 8.5% seen once. The entry originates in a study of response to subunit inactivated influenza vaccine. Study results and limitations: Authors proposed each seasonal influenza vaccination draws in few new T cells.

The TCR originated in a man aged 45 to 70 who received an inactivated influenza vaccine. The specimen comprised PBMCs from blood, sampled less than 30 months after vaccination. The chain employs TRBV18 and TRBJ2-1, with D perhaps matching TRBD1 (6 bases). CDR3 sequence reads: CASSKNKQGMYVSSYNEQFF. CDR3 DNA: TGTGCCAGCTCAAAAAATAAGCAGGGGATGTATGTGAGCTCCTACAATGAGCAGTTCTTC.